The entry that follows covers one T cell receptor beta chain sequence. The table came from immunoSEQ multiplex PCR; TCRdb's copy has only in-frame clones and leaves some out. The repertoire holds 38,000 or so clones, with roughly 93% as singletons. These data come from a study of T cell changes during pregnancy in multiple sclerosis. CDR3 size: 13 residues. Germline CDR1 and CDR2: LNHNV and YYDKDF (reference sequence). Deletions cut 0 bases from V and 8 bases from J, with 7 bases between. The gene calls are TRBV15 and TRBJ1-4; D uncertain. The TCR was taken from a female donor with multiple sclerosis, enrolled in a pregnancy study. The sequencing here drew on CD4+ T cells from peripheral blood mononuclear cells, taken in the second trimester of pregnancy. Written as DNA, the CDR3 is TGTGCCACCAGCAGAGACCCGCGGGAAAAACTGTTTTTT. This encodes CATSRDPREKLFF.